This entry features one T cell receptor beta chain sequence. As yet, its antigen is unknown. These data are taken from a study of T cells in localized non-small cell lung cancer. Study-wide results and limits: A median of about 50 clones ranked among the top 100 in tumor appeared in adjacent lung. Heterogeneity cannot be ruled out, as sequencing used one tumor region only.

Only in-frame clones appear in the TCRdb table, and some are missing; sequencing was by immunoSEQ multiplex PCR. The repertoire includes about 76,000 clones, 70% to 85% of them detected once, and approximately 1.2% sits in the top ten. The CDR3 extends over 15 amino acids. V lost 2 bases and J lost 2; bases outside the gene matches: 4. Germline-derived CDR1 and CDR2 are SGHNT and YYREEE (reference sequence). Material: peripheral blood, obtained before any cancer treatment. This clonotype originated in a female donor of 60 years or more with stage I lung adenocarcinoma. This chain uses TRBV5-4 with TRBJ2-7, with TRBD1 matching over 10 bases. The CDR3 nucleotides are TGTGCCAGCAGCTTTACGGGACAGGGGACCTACGAGCAGTACTTC. The encoded protein is CASSFTGQGTYEQYF.